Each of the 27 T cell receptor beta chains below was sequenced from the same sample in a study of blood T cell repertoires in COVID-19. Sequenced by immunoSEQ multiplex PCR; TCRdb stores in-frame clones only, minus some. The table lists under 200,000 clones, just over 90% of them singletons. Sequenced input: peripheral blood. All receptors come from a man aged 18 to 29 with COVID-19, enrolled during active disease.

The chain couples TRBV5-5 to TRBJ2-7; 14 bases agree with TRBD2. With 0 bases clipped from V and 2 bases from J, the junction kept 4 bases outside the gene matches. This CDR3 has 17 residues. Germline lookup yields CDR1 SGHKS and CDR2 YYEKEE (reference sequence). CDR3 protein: CASSLDETSGRAYEQYF. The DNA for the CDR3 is TGTGCCAGCAGCTTGGACGAGACTAGCGGGAGGGCCTACGAGCAGTACTTC.

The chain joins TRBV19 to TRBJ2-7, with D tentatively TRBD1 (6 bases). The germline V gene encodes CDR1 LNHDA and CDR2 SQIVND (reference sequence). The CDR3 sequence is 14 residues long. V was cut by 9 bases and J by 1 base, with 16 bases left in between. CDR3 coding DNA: TGTGCCAGCAAGGACAGTTACGGATCCTACGAGCAGTACTTC. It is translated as CASKDSYGSYEQYF. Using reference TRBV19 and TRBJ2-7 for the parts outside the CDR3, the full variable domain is DGGITQSPKYLFRKEGQNVTLSCEQNLNHDAMYWYRQDPGQGLRLIYYSQIVNDFQKGDIAEGYSVSREKKESFPLTVTSAQKNPTAFYLCASKDSYGSYEQYFGPGTRLTVT.

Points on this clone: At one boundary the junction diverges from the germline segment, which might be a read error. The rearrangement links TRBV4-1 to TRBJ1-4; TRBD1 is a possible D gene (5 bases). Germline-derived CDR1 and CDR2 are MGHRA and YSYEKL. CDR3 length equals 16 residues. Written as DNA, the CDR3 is TGCGCCAGCAGCCAAGATCCGGGGGGTACTAATGAAAAACTGCTTTTT. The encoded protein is CASSQDPGGTNEKLLF.

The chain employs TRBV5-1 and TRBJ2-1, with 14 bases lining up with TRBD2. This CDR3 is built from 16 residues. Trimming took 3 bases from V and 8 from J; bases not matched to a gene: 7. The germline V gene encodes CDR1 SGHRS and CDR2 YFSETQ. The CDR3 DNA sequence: TGCGCCAGCAGCTCGGGGACTAGCGGGAGTATGCATGAGCAGTTCTTC. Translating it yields CASSSGTSGSMHEQFF. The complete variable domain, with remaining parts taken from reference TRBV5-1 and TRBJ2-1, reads KAGVTQTPRYLIKTRGQQVTLSCSPISGHRSVSWYQQTPGQGLQFLFEYFSETQRNKGNFPGRFSGRQFSNSRSEMNVSTLELGDSALYLCASSSGTSGSMHEQFFGPGTRLTVL.

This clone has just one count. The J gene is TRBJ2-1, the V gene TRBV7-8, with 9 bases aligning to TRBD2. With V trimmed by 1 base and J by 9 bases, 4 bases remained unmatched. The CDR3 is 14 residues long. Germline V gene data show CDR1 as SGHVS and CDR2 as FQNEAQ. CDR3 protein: CASSLVAGVTEQFF. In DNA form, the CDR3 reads TGTGCCAGCAGCTTAGTAGCGGGAGTCACTGAGCAGTTCTTC. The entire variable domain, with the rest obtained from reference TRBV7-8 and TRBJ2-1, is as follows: GAGVSQSPRYKVAKRGQDVALRCDPISGHVSLFWYQQALGQGPEFLTYFQNEAQLDKSGLPSDRFFAERPEGSVSTLKIQRTQQEDSAVYLCASSLVAGVTEQFFGPGTRLTVL.

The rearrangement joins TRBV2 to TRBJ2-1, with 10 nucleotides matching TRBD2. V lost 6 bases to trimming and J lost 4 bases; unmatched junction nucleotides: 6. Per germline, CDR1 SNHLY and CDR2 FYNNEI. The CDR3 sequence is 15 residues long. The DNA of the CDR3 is TGTGCCAGCAGACAACTAGCGGGACCTTACAATGAGCAGTTCTTC. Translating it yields CASRQLAGPYNEQFF.

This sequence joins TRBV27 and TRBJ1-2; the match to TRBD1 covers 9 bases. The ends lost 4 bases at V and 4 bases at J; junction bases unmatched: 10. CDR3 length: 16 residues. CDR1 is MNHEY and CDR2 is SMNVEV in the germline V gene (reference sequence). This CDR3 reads CASSYLNRGRGYGYTF. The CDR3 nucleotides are TGTGCCAGCAGTTACCTCAACAGGGGGCGCGGCTATGGCTACACCTTC.

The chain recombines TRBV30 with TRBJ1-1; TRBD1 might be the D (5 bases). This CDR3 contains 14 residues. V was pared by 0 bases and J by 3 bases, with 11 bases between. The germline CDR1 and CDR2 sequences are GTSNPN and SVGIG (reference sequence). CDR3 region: CAWSVRREDTEAFF. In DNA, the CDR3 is TGTGCCTGGAGTGTACGCAGGGAGGACACTGAAGCTTTCTTT.

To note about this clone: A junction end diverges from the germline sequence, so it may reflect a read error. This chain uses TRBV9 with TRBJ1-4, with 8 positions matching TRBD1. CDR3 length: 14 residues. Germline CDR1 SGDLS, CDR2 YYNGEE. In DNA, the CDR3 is TGTGCCAGCAGCGTAGTTGGAGACAGGGGCGAACTGCTTTTT. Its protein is CASSVVGDRGELLF.

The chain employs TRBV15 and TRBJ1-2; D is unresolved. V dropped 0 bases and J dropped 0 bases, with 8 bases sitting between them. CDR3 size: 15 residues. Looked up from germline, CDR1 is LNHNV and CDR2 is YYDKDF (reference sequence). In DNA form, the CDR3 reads TGTGCCACCAGCAGAGATCGGCAGGCTAACTATGGCTACACCTTC. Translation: CATSRDRQANYGYTF. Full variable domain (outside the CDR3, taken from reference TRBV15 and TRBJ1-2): DAMVIQNPRYQVTQFGKPVTLSCSQTLNHNVMYWYQQKSSQAPKLLFHYYDKDFNNEADTPDNFQSRRPNTSFCFLDIRSPGLGDTAMYLCATSRDRQANYGYTFGSGTRLTVV.

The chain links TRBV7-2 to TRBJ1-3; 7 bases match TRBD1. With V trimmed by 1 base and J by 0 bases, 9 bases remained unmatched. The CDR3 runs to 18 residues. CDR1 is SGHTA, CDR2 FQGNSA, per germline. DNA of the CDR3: TGTGCCAGCAGCTTAGGCCCGACAGGGAGCTTCTCTGGAAACACCATATATTTT. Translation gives CASSLGPTGSFSGNTIYF.

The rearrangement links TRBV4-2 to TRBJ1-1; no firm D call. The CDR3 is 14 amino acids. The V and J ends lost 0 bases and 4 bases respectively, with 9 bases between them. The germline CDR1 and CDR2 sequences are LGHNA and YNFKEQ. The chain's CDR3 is CASSQDLTGTEAFF. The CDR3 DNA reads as TGTGCCAGCAGCCAAGATCTCACGGGCACTGAAGCTTTCTTT.

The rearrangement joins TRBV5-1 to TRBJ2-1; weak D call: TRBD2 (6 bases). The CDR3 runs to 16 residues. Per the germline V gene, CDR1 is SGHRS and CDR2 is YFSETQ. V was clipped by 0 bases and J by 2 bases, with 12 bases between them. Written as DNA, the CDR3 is TGCGCCAGCAGCTTGGCGGGGGTAGGTCCCTACAATGAGCAGTTCTTC. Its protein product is CASSLAGVGPYNEQFF.

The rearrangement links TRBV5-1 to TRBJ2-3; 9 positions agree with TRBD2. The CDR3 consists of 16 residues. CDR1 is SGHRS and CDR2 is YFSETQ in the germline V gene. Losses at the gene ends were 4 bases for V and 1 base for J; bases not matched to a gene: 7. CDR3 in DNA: TGCGCCAGCAGCACTGGACTAGCGCTCCGCACAGATACGCAGTATTTT. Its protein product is CASSTGLALRTDTQYF.

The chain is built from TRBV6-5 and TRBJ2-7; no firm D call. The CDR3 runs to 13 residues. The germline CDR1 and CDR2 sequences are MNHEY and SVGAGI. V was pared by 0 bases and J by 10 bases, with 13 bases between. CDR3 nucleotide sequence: TGTGCCAGCAGTTACTCCGATAGAGTGCCTCAGTACTTC. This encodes CASSYSDRVPQYF.

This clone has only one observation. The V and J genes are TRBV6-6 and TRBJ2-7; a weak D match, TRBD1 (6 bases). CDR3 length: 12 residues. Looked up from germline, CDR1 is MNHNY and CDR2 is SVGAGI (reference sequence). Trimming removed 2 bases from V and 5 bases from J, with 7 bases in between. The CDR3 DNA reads TGTGCCAGCAGTTACGGGGGCCACGAGCAGTACTTC. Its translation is CASSYGGHEQYF.

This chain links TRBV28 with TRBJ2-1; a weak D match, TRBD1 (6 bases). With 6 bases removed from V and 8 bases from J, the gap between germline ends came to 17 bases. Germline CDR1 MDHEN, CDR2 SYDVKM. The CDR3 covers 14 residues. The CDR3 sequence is CASSPPSQGHEQFF. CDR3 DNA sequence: TGTGCCAGCAGCCCCCCGTCACAGGGCCATGAGCAGTTCTTC.

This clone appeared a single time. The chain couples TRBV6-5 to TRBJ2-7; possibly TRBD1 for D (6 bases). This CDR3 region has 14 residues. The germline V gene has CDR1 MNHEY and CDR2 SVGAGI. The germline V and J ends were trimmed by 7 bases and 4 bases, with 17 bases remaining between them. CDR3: CASKGSQGFYEQYF. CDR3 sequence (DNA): TGTGCCAGCAAGGGGAGTCAGGGGTTTTACGAGCAGTACTTC.

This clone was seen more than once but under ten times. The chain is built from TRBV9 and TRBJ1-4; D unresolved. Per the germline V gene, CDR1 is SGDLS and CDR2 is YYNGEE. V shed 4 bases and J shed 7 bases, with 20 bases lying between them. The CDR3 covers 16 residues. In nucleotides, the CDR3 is TGTGCCAGCAGCCCCGGGGTGGAAGCCGGAGCTGAAAAACTGTTTTTT. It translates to CASSPGVEAGAEKLFF.

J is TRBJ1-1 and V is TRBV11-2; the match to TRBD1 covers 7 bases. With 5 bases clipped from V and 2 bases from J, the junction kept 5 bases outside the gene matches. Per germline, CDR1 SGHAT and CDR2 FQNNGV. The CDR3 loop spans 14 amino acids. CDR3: CASSQGQVNTEAFF. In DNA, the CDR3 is TGTGCCAGCAGCCAAGGACAGGTTAACACTGAAGCTTTCTTT. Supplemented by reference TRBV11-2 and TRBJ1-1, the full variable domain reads EAGVAQSPRYKIIEKRQSVAFWCNPISGHATLYWYQQILGQGPKLLIQFQNNGVVDDSQLPKDRFSAERLKGVDSTLKIQPAKLEDSAVYLCASSQGQVNTEAFFGQGTRLTVV.

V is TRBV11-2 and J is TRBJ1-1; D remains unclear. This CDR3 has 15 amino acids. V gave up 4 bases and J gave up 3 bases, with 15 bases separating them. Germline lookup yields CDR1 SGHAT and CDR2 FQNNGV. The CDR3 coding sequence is TGTGCCAGCAGCTCCGCTGATCCGGTGGACACTGAAGCTTTCTTT. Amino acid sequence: CASSSADPVDTEAFF.

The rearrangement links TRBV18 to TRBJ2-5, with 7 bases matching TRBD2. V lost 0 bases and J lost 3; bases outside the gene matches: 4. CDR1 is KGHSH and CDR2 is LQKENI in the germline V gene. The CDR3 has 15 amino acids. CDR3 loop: CASSPPILAEETQYF. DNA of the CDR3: TGTGCCAGCTCACCACCGATCCTAGCGGAAGAGACCCAGTACTTC.

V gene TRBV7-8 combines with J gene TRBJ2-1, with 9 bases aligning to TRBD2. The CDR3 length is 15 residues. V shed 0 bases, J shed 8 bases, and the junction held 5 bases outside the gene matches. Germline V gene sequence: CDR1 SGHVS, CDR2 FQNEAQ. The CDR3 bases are TGTGCCAGCAGCTTAGCGGCGGGAGGGCCCTATGAGCAGTTCTTC. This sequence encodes CASSLAAGGPYEQFF.

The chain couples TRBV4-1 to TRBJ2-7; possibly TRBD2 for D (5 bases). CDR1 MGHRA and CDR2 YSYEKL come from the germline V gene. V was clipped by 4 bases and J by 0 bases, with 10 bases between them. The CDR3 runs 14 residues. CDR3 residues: CASSRGISSYEQYF. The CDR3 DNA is TGCGCCAGCAGCCGAGGGATTTCCTCCTACGAGCAGTACTTC.

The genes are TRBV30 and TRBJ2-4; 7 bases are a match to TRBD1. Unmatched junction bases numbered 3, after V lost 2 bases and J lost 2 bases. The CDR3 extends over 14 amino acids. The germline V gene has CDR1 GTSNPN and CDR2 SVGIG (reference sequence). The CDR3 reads CAWSKGGTKNIQYF. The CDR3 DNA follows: TGTGCCTGGAGTAAAGGGGGCACCAAAAACATTCAGTACTTC.

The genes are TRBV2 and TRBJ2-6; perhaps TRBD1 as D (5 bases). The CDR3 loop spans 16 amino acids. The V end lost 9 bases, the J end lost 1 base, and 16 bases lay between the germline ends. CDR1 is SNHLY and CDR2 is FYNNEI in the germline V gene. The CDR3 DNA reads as TGTGCCAGATACCAGGGTCTGACGTCTGGGGCCAACGTCCTGACTTTC. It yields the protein CARYQGLTSGANVLTF.

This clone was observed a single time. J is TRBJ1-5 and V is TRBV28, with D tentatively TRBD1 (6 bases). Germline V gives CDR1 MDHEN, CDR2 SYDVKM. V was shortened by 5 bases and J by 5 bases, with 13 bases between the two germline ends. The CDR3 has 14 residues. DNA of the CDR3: TGTGCCAGCAGTCCGGGACATGGGTATCAGCCCCAGCATTTT. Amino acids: CASSPGHGYQPQHF.